Below, one T cell receptor (beta chain) is given with its context. These data come from a study of blood T cell repertoires in COVID-19. Study summary: The cDNA or gDNA used as material had been derived from T cells, B-cell-depleted T cells, or PBMCs.

Losses at the gene ends were 6 bases for V and 13 bases for J; bases not matched to a gene: 8. Germline loops: CDR1 SNHLY, CDR2 FYNNEI. The CDR3 extends over 13 amino acids. Here immunoSEQ multiplex PCR was the method, and the copy in TCRdb shows in-frame clones only, minus some. The sample consists of over 200,000 clones, about 90% of them appearing once. Sequenced: peripheral blood. V and J are TRBV2 and TRBJ2-1, with 11 positions matching TRBD2. This TCR derives from a man aged 35 to 55 with active or convalescent COVID-19. The CDR3 DNA follows: TGTGCCAGCAGGAGCTTAGCGGGAGGGCCCCAGTTCTTC. The encoded protein is CASRSLAGGPQFF. Full variable domain (rest looked up from reference TRBV2 and TRBJ2-1): EPEVTQTPSHQVTQMGQEVILRCVPISNHLYFYWYRQILGQKVEFLVSFYNNEISEKSEIFDDQFSVERPDGSNFTLKIRSTKLEDSAMYFCASRSLAGGPQFFGPGTRLTVL.